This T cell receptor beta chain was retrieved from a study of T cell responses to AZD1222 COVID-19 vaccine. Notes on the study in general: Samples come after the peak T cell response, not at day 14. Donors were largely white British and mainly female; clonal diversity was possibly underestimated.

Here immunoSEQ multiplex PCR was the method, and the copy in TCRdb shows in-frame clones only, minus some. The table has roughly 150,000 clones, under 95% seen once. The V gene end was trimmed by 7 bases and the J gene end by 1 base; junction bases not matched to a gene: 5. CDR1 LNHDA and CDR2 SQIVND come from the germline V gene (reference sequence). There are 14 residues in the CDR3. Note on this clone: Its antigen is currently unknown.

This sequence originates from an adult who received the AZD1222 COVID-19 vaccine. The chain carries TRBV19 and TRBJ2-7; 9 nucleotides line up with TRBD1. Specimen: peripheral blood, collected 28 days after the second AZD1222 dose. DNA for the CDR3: TGTGCCAGTACCCCGGGACAGGGTTCCTACGAGCAGTACTTC. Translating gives CASTPGQGSYEQYF.